This T cell receptor beta chain was found in a study of blood T cells in healthy people across ages. V was pared by 5 bases and J by 4 bases, with 7 bases of the junction left unmatched. The CDR3 covers 14 residues. Looked up from germline, CDR1 is SEHNR and CDR2 is FQNEAQ (reference sequence). Primers used in a second PCR of about 6 to 11 cycles were a sample-barcoded 5' primer and a J-beta primer mix. Every cDNA was tagged by a template-switch adaptor with 12 random nucleotides. TCRdb reprocessed the 5' RACE reads with MiXCR, giving one entry per CDR3 protein. The data hold 500,000 to 700,000 distinct CDR3 sequences, with less than 35% observed a single time. Isolation of PBMCs gave at least 6 million cells per sample.

V and J are TRBV7-9 and TRBJ1-1; 7 bases fit TRBD1. The sequence was obtained from a woman older than 75 in good health. Sequencing used blood. CDR3: CASSPTGTSTEAFF. The CDR3 nucleotides are TGTGCCAGCAGCCCGACAGGGACTAGCACTGAAGCTTTCTTT.